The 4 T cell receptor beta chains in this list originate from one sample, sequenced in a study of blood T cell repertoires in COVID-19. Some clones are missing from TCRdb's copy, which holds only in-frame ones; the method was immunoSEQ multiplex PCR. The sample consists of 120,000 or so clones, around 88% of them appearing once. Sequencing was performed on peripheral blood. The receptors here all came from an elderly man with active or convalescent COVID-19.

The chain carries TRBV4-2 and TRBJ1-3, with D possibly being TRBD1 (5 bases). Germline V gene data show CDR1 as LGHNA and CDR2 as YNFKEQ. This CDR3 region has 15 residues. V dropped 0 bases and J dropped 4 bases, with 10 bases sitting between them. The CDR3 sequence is CASSQDQGRGNTIYF. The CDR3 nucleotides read TGTGCCAGCAGCCAAGATCAGGGAAGAGGAAACACCATATATTTT.

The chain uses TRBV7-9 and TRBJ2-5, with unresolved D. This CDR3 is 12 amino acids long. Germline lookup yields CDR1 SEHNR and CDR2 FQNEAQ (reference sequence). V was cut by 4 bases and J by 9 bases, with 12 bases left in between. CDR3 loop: CASSSTLPPQYF. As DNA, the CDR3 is TGTGCCAGCAGCTCGACACTGCCCCCCCAGTACTTC.

This CDR3 is CASSWGQSSYEQYF. CDR3 nucleotides: TGTGCCAGTTCGTGGGGACAGAGCTCCTACGAGCAGTACTTC. The chain carries TRBV7-8 and TRBJ2-7, with 7 bases fitting TRBD1. The CDR3 contains 14 residues. The germline V gene encodes CDR1 SGHVS and CDR2 FQNEAQ. J lost 0 bases, V lost 9 bases, and 8 bases had no gene match.

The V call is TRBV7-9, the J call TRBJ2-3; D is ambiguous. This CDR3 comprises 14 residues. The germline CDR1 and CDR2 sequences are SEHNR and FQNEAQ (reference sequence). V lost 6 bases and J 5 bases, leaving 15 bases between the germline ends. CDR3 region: CASRLLQLGDTQYF. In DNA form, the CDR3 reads TGTGCCAGCAGGCTCTTACAGCTCGGAGATACGCAGTATTTT. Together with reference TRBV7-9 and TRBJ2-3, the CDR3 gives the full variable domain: DTGVSQNPRHKITKRGQNVTFRCDPISEHNRLYWYRQTLGQGPEFLTYFQNEAQLEKSRLLSDRFSAERPKGSFSTLEIQRTEQGDSAMYLCASRLLQLGDTQYFGPGTRLTVL.